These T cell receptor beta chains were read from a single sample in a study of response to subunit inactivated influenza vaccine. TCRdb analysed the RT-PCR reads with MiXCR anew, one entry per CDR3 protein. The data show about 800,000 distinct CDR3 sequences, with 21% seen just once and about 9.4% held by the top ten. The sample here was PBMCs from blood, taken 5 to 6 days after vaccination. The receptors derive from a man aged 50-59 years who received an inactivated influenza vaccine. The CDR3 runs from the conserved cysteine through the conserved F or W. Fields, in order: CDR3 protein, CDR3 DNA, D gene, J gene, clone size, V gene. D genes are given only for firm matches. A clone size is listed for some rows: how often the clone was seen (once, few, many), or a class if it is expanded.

CDR3aa: CASSPGGGRETQYF
CDR3nt: TGTGCCAGCAGCCCAGGGGGAGGTCGAGAGACCCAGTACTTC
d_gene: NA
j_gene: TRBJ2-5
abundance: NA
v_gene: TRBV7-9

CDR3aa: CASSLMRSELGSYNEQFF
CDR3nt: TGTGCCAGCAGTTTAATGCGGTCGGAGTTAGGTTCCTACAATGAGCAGTTCTTC
d_gene: NA
j_gene: TRBJ2-1
abundance: NA
v_gene: TRBV27

CDR3aa: CAISESGTGGLQETQYF
CDR3nt: TGTGCCATCAGTGAGTCAGGGACAGGGGGTTTACAAGAGACCCAGTACTTC
d_gene: TRBD1
j_gene: TRBJ2-5
abundance: few
v_gene: TRBV10-3

CDR3aa: CATERGGTGELFF
CDR3nt: TGTGCCACTGAGCGGGGTGGCACCGGGGAGCTGTTTTTT
d_gene: TRBD2
j_gene: TRBJ2-2
abundance: few
v_gene: TRBV24-1

CDR3aa: CSVEDRGQGSETQYF
CDR3nt: TGCAGCGTTGAAGATCGTGGACAGGGGAGTGAGACCCAGTACTTC
d_gene: TRBD1
j_gene: TRBJ2-5
abundance: few
v_gene: TRBV29-1

CDR3aa: CSAKTGDSPLHF
CDR3nt: TGCAGTGCTAAAACAGGGGATTCACCCCTCCACTTT
d_gene: TRBD1
j_gene: TRBJ1-6
abundance: few
v_gene: TRBV20-1

CDR3aa: CSHLWGAYTDTQYF
CDR3nt: TGCAGCCACCTATGGGGGGCCTACACAGATACGCAGTATTTT
d_gene: NA
j_gene: TRBJ2-3
abundance: many
v_gene: TRBV29-1

CDR3aa: CASRKGTLSDTEAFF
CDR3nt: TGTGCCAGCAGAAAGGGGACATTGTCGGACACTGAAGCTTTCTTT
d_gene: NA
j_gene: TRBJ1-1
abundance: many
v_gene: TRBV6-2/TRBV6-3

CDR3aa: CASSFLAGGPYNEQFF
CDR3nt: TGTGCCAGCAGCTTTCTAGCGGGGGGGCCGTACAATGAGCAGTTCTTC
d_gene: TRBD2
j_gene: TRBJ2-1
abundance: NA
v_gene: TRBV11-2

CDR3aa: CASSLTTAKPRYNEQFF
CDR3nt: TGTGCCAGCAGCTTAACGACGGCGAAACCCCGCTACAATGAGCAGTTCTTC
d_gene: NA
j_gene: TRBJ2-1
abundance: few
v_gene: TRBV7-6

CDR3aa: CASSHVDRRYGYTF
CDR3nt: TGTGCCAGCAGTCACGTGGACAGGAGATATGGCTACACCTTC
d_gene: TRBD1
j_gene: TRBJ1-2
abundance: few
v_gene: TRBV12-3/TRBV12-4

CDR3aa: CSASGPGDTEAFF
CDR3nt: TGCAGTGCTTCTGGACCCGGGGACACTGAAGCTTTCTTT
d_gene: NA
j_gene: TRBJ1-1
abundance: NA
v_gene: TRBV20-1

CDR3aa: CASSQGTSTRSYEQYF
CDR3nt: TGTGCCAGCAGCCAAGGGACTTCAACCCGCTCCTACGAGCAGTACTTC
d_gene: NA
j_gene: TRBJ2-7
abundance: NA
v_gene: TRBV3-1

CDR3aa: CASRSDLGYGYTF
CDR3nt: TGTGCCAGCAGATCTGATTTGGGATACGGCTACACCTTC
d_gene: NA
j_gene: TRBJ1-2
abundance: few
v_gene: TRBV5-6

CDR3aa: CASSYRQGAWQETQYF
CDR3nt: TGTGCCAGCAGCTACCGACAGGGGGCTTGGCAAGAGACCCAGTACTTC
d_gene: TRBD1
j_gene: TRBJ2-5
abundance: NA
v_gene: TRBV7-9

CDR3aa: CASSQDWDRDPNQPQHF
CDR3nt: TGCGCCAGCAGCCAAGACTGGGACAGGGACCCAAATCAGCCCCAGCATTTT
d_gene: TRBD1
j_gene: TRBJ1-5
abundance: many
v_gene: TRBV4-3

CDR3aa: CASTTETVGTGDYNEQFF
CDR3nt: TGTGCCAGCACAACCGAAACTGTCGGGACAGGTGATTACAATGAGCAGTTCTTC
d_gene: TRBD1
j_gene: TRBJ2-1
abundance: once
v_gene: TRBV7-6

CDR3aa: CASSLRGGDWETQYF
CDR3nt: TGTGCCAGCAGCTTAAGAGGGGGCGATTGGGAGACCCAGTACTTC
d_gene: TRBD1
j_gene: TRBJ2-5
abundance: few
v_gene: TRBV11-2

CDR3aa: CASSSLTGALFMYF
CDR3nt: TGTGCCAGCAGCTCTCTTACCGGCGCTTTATTTATGTACTTC
d_gene: NA
j_gene: TRBJ2-5
abundance: NA
v_gene: TRBV7-9

CDR3aa: CASSRGGGSLITDTQYF
CDR3nt: TGTGCCAGCAGCCGAGGGGGCGGGAGTCTCATCACAGATACGCAGTATTTT
d_gene: NA
j_gene: TRBJ2-3
abundance: NA
v_gene: TRBV11-2

CDR3aa: CASSVRGLASDEQYF
CDR3nt: TGTGCCAGTAGTGTGCGAGGACTGGCATCTGACGAGCAGTACTTC
d_gene: NA
j_gene: TRBJ2-7
abundance: NA
v_gene: TRBV19

CDR3aa: CSYKRTIGNEQYF
CDR3nt: TGCAGCTATAAGCGGACTATCGGCAACGAGCAGTACTTC
d_gene: NA
j_gene: TRBJ2-7
abundance: many
v_gene: TRBV29-1

CDR3aa: CASSGAGGSDEQFF
CDR3nt: TGCGCCAGCAGTGGGGCAGGGGGCTCGGATGAGCAGTTCTTC
d_gene: TRBD1
j_gene: TRBJ2-1
abundance: few
v_gene: TRBV5-1

CDR3aa: CASSLSLAASTDTQYF
CDR3nt: TGCGCCAGCAGCTTGTCGCTAGCGGCTAGCACAGATACGCAGTATTTT
d_gene: TRBD2
j_gene: TRBJ2-3
abundance: many
v_gene: TRBV5-1

CDR3aa: CASSLAGGRTDTQYF
CDR3nt: TGTGCCAGCAGTTTGGCGGGGGGGCGGACAGATACGCAGTATTTT
d_gene: TRBD2
j_gene: TRBJ2-3
abundance: many
v_gene: TRBV12-3/TRBV12-4

CDR3aa: CSVRLGAGVTTDTQYF
CDR3nt: TGCAGCGTCCGCCTGGGAGCGGGAGTAACCACAGATACGCAGTATTTT
d_gene: TRBD2
j_gene: TRBJ2-3
abundance: few
v_gene: TRBV29-1

CDR3aa: CSVVQAGNTIYF
CDR3nt: TGCAGCGTTGTTCAGGCTGGAAACACCATATATTTT
d_gene: NA
j_gene: TRBJ1-3
abundance: many
v_gene: TRBV29-1

CDR3aa: CASRLGQTRSGYTF
CDR3nt: TGTGCCAGCAGACTGGGGCAGACCCGGTCCGGCTACACCTTC
d_gene: NA
j_gene: TRBJ1-2
abundance: few
v_gene: TRBV12-3/TRBV12-4

CDR3aa: CASSAVQLGANTQYF
CDR3nt: TGCGCCAGCAGCGCTGTACAGTTGGGCGCGAATACGCAGTATTTT
d_gene: NA
j_gene: TRBJ2-3
abundance: NA
v_gene: TRBV5-1

CDR3aa: CSARDLQGDVTEAFF
CDR3nt: TGCAGTGCTAGAGATTTGCAGGGGGATGTCACTGAAGCTTTCTTT
d_gene: TRBD1
j_gene: TRBJ1-1
abundance: few
v_gene: TRBV20-1

CDR3aa: CASSLNRGSNQPQHF
CDR3nt: TGTGCCAGCAGCCTGAACAGGGGTAGCAATCAGCCCCAGCATTTT
d_gene: TRBD1
j_gene: TRBJ1-5
abundance: NA
v_gene: TRBV28

CDR3aa: CASSPPNRRSESPLHF
CDR3nt: TGTGCCAGCTCACCACCGAACAGGAGGAGCGAGTCACCCCTCCACTTT
d_gene: NA
j_gene: TRBJ1-6
abundance: NA
v_gene: TRBV18

CDR3aa: CAWSKDWVWAQYF
CDR3nt: TGTGCCTGGAGCAAGGACTGGGTCTGGGCGCAGTATTTT
d_gene: NA
j_gene: TRBJ2-3
abundance: few
v_gene: TRBV30

CDR3aa: CASSVAGHNEQFF
CDR3nt: TGTGCCAGCAGCGTGGCGGGACACAATGAGCAGTTCTTC
d_gene: NA
j_gene: TRBJ2-1
abundance: few
v_gene: TRBV9

CDR3aa: CSAKRANTEAFF
CDR3nt: TGCAGTGCTAAGAGGGCAAACACTGAAGCTTTCTTT
d_gene: NA
j_gene: TRBJ1-1
abundance: NA
v_gene: TRBV20-1

CDR3aa: CASSQGPYIWAGELFF
CDR3nt: TGCGCCAGCAGTCAGGGACCTTATATCTGGGCCGGGGAGCTGTTTTTT
d_gene: NA
j_gene: TRBJ2-2
abundance: NA
v_gene: TRBV23-1

CDR3aa: CASSSFGDSYEQYF
CDR3nt: TGTGCCAGCAGCAGCTTTGGGGACTCCTACGAGCAGTACTTC
d_gene: NA
j_gene: TRBJ2-7
abundance: few
v_gene: TRBV7-2

CDR3aa: CSASMRGGTYEQYF
CDR3nt: TGCAGTGCTAGTATGAGGGGGGGCACCTACGAGCAGTACTTC
d_gene: NA
j_gene: TRBJ2-7
abundance: NA
v_gene: TRBV20-1

CDR3aa: CASSQDVRQGHGREAFF
CDR3nt: TGCGCCAGCAGCCAAGATGTTCGACAGGGTCACGGGAGGGAAGCTTTCTTT
d_gene: TRBD1
j_gene: TRBJ1-1
abundance: few
v_gene: TRBV4-3

CDR3aa: CASSSARGIGNSPLHF
CDR3nt: TGTGCCAGCAGCTCCGCCAGGGGGATTGGTAATTCACCCCTCCACTTT
d_gene: TRBD1
j_gene: TRBJ1-6
abundance: few
v_gene: TRBV5-4

CDR3aa: CSAGLGSYEQYF
CDR3nt: TGCAGTGCTGGGCTCGGCTCCTACGAGCAGTACTTC
d_gene: NA
j_gene: TRBJ2-7
abundance: few
v_gene: TRBV20-1

CDR3aa: CASSADYNSPLHF
CDR3nt: TGCGCCAGCAGTGCAGACTATAATTCACCCCTCCACTTT
d_gene: NA
j_gene: TRBJ1-6
abundance: NA
v_gene: TRBV5-1

CDR3aa: CATSAREGPYNEQFF
CDR3nt: TGTGCCACCAGTGCACGGGAGGGCCCCTACAATGAGCAGTTCTTC
d_gene: TRBD2
j_gene: TRBJ2-1
abundance: few
v_gene: TRBV24-1

CDR3aa: CASSEIRDRLTDTQYF
CDR3nt: TGTGCCAGCAGTGAAATCCGGGACAGGCTCACAGATACGCAGTATTTT
d_gene: TRBD1
j_gene: TRBJ2-3
abundance: NA
v_gene: TRBV6-1

CDR3aa: CSAEGQGRGDTQYF
CDR3nt: TGCAGTGCAGAGGGACAGGGCCGAGGAGATACGCAGTATTTT
d_gene: TRBD1
j_gene: TRBJ2-3
abundance: many
v_gene: TRBV20-1

CDR3aa: CASSQQCRSQAPSGANVLTF
CDR3nt: TGTGCCAGCAGCCAACAGTGTAGGTCGCAGGCCCCCTCTGGGGCCAACGTCCTGACTTTC
d_gene: NA
j_gene: TRBJ2-6
abundance: NA
v_gene: TRBV3-1

CDR3aa: CASSLLAGLFEQYF
CDR3nt: TGTGCCAGCAGTTTACTAGCGGGCTTGTTCGAGCAGTACTTC
d_gene: TRBD2
j_gene: TRBJ2-7
abundance: few
v_gene: TRBV12-3/TRBV12-4

CDR3aa: CASSMTSGVSTDTQYF
CDR3nt: TGTGCCAGCAGTATGACTAGCGGGGTTAGCACAGATACGCAGTATTTT
d_gene: TRBD2
j_gene: TRBJ2-3
abundance: NA
v_gene: TRBV27

CDR3aa: CASRRTGLNRGTEAFF
CDR3nt: TGTGCCAGCAGACGGACAGGGCTAAATAGGGGCACTGAAGCTTTCTTT
d_gene: TRBD1
j_gene: TRBJ1-1
abundance: NA
v_gene: TRBV12-3/TRBV12-4

CDR3aa: CAISAATEAFF
CDR3nt: TGTGCCATCAGTGCGGCCACTGAAGCTTTCTTT
d_gene: NA
j_gene: TRBJ1-1
abundance: once
v_gene: TRBV10-3

CDR3aa: CASSLVFREGAREETQYF
CDR3nt: TGTGCCAGCAGCTTAGTCTTCCGTGAGGGGGCGCGGGAAGAGACCCAGTACTTC
d_gene: TRBD1
j_gene: TRBJ2-5
abundance: few
v_gene: TRBV7-6

CDR3aa: CASRLTGVHTIYF
CDR3nt: TGTGCCAGCAGGTTAACAGGGGTACACACCATATATTTT
d_gene: TRBD1
j_gene: TRBJ1-3
abundance: few
v_gene: TRBV12-3/TRBV12-4

CDR3aa: CASRRQASAGELFF
CDR3nt: TGCGCCAGCAGAAGGCAGGCTAGCGCCGGGGAGCTGTTTTTT
d_gene: NA
j_gene: TRBJ2-2
abundance: NA
v_gene: TRBV5-1

CDR3aa: CASSQWDALADYNEQFF
CDR3nt: TGTGCCAGCTCACAATGGGACGCTCTAGCGGACTACAATGAGCAGTTCTTC
d_gene: TRBD2
j_gene: TRBJ2-1
abundance: few
v_gene: TRBV7-8

CDR3aa: CASSRRGVDTQYF
CDR3nt: TGTGCCAGCAGCCGTAGGGGGGTAGATACGCAGTATTTT
d_gene: NA
j_gene: TRBJ2-3
abundance: few
v_gene: TRBV7-2

CDR3aa: CASSQGRTGLEQYF
CDR3nt: TGTGCCAGCAGCCAAGGCCGGACAGGGCTCGAGCAGTACTTC
d_gene: TRBD1
j_gene: TRBJ2-7
abundance: NA
v_gene: TRBV3-1